A single sample gave rise to the 2 T cell receptor beta chains below, sequenced in a study of blood T cell repertoires in COVID-19 (dated by TCRdb to 2018 to 2021). Receptors were amplified or captured by the immunoSEQ multiplex PCR assay. This is the immuneACCESS table as TCRdb keeps it, with only in-frame sequences that have V and J called. A part of the clones is gone; compared with another copy, unresolved V genes explain less than half, and the rest is unexplained. This sample gives around 130,000 clones in total; roughly 84% of them show up just once. The ten top clones hold around 13% of the sample. The source material was peripheral blood. These receptors all stem from a woman aged 25-40 years who had recovered from COVID-19.

The chain carries TRBV13 and TRBJ1-1; 7 bases map to TRBD1. Trimming at V came to 5 bases and at J to 5 bases, leaving 8 bases not matched to a gene. This CDR3 spans 14 amino acids. Germline loops: CDR1 PRHDT, CDR2 FYEKMQ (reference sequence). CDR3 region: CASSTQGEGTEAFF. Here the CDR3 DNA reads TGTGCCAGCAGCACGCAGGGGGAAGGAACTGAAGCTTTCTTT.

This clone was seen only a few times. The chain combines TRBV5-4 with TRBJ2-3; 9 bases match TRBD2. This CDR3 comprises 17 residues. J lost 6 bases, V lost 0 bases, and 11 bases had no gene match. Germline V gene sequence: CDR1 SGHNT, CDR2 YYREEE (reference sequence). CDR3 DNA: TGTGCCAGCAGCTTGGACCTCCTAGCGGGGAGTGGGGATACGCAGTATTTT. Protein product: CASSLDLLAGSGDTQYF.